The present T cell receptor beta chain was sequenced within a study of blood T cell repertoires in COVID-19. Study at large: Sources were T cells, B-cell-depleted T cells, or PBMCs; the material itself was cDNA or gDNA.

The authors' processing: Estimates of nucleated cell counts were drawn from the amplification of reference gene primers. Some clones are missing from TCRdb's copy, which holds only in-frame ones; the method was immunoSEQ multiplex PCR. V and J calls and clone size follow that table, whereas D and trimming were derived from the DNA. The repertoire consists of tens of thousands of clones, with 80% to 90% occurring once and the leading ten covering around 10%. The J segment lost 5 bases and the V segment lost 2 bases, leaving 4 bases of the junction unmatched. The CDR3 has 15 residues. The germline V gene encodes CDR1 SGHVS and CDR2 FQNEAQ.

The source of this sequence is a man older than 75 with acute or convalescent COVID-19. The specimen was peripheral blood. The V call is TRBV7-8, the J call TRBJ1-4; the match to TRBD1 covers 8 bases. The chain's CDR3 is CASSLPGQGNEKLFF. The CDR3 DNA follows: TGTGCCAGCAGCTTACCAGGACAGGGAAATGAAAAACTGTTTTTT.